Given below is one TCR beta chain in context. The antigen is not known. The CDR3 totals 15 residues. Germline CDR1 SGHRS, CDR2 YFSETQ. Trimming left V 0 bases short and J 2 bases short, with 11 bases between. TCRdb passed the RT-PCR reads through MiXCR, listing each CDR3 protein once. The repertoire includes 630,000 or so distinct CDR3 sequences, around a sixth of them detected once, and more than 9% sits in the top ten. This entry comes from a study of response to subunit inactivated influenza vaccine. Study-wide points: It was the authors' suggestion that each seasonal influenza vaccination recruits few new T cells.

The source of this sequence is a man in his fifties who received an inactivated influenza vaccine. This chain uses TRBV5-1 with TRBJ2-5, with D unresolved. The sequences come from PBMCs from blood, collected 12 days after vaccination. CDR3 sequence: CASSLGRNRQETQYF. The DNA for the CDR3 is TGCGCCAGCAGCTTGGGCCGGAATCGACAAGAGACCCAGTACTTC.